This T cell receptor beta chain was captured by sequencing in a study of T cell responses to AZD1222 COVID-19 vaccine. Produced via immunoSEQ multiplex PCR; TCRdb's table is partial and in-frame only. The profile covers tens of thousands of clones, with 88% appearing a single time and around 5.8% taken by the ten largest. Germline CDR1 is LGHDT and CDR2 is YNNKEL (reference sequence). V was cut by 1 base and J by 7 bases, with 13 bases left in between. The CDR3 is made up of 14 amino acids. The rearrangement joins TRBV3-1 (or the pseudogene TRBV3-2) to TRBJ1-2; D unresolved. The TCR was taken from an adult in good health. Sequenced here: peripheral blood, sampled on day 0 of AZD1222 vaccination. The chain's CDR3 is CASSQGSAELGYTF. The CDR3 coding sequence is TGTGCCAGCAGCCAAGGTTCGGCAGAGCTTGGCTACACCTTC.